This passage covers 18 T cell receptor beta chains from one sample sequenced in a study of blood T cell repertoires in COVID-19. Some clones are missing from TCRdb's copy, which holds only in-frame ones; the method was immunoSEQ multiplex PCR. The sample lists 65,000 to 85,000 clones; roughly 87% were seen once. Sequencing was carried out using peripheral blood. The source is a middle-aged man with active COVID-19.

V and J are TRBV5-5 and TRBJ2-7; TRBD1 agrees at 8 bases. The CDR3 runs 15 residues. In germline, CDR1 is SGHKS, CDR2 YYEKEE (reference sequence). The V gene end was trimmed by 0 bases and the J gene end by 3 bases; junction bases not matched to a gene: 5. CDR3 region: CASSLGTGSIYEQYF. Here the CDR3 DNA reads TGTGCCAGCAGCTTGGGGACAGGGTCGATCTACGAGCAGTACTTC.

The chain carries TRBV5-1 and TRBJ2-2; the D gene is possibly TRBD1 (6 bases). The V gene lost 4 bases and the J gene lost 0 bases, with 7 bases spanning the gap. Germline-derived CDR1 and CDR2 are SGHRS and YFSETQ. The CDR3 covers 14 residues. Written as DNA, the CDR3 is TGCGCCAGCAGCAGGACAGCGAACACCGGGGAGCTGTTTTTT. It specifies CASSRTANTGELFF.

The J gene is TRBJ2-2, the V gene TRBV4-2; 7 bases are shared with TRBD1. V lost 0 bases, J lost 8 bases, and 9 bases stayed unmatched. The germline CDR1 and CDR2 sequences are LGHNA and YNFKEQ. The CDR3 totals 16 residues. The CDR3 protein is CASSQDQTHRGGELFF. The CDR3, as DNA: TGTGCCAGCAGCCAAGATCAAACACACAGGGGAGGGGAGCTGTTTTTT.

J is TRBJ1-2 and V is TRBV19; TRBD1 matches 8 bases. Germline V gene data show CDR1 as LNHDA and CDR2 as SQIVND (reference sequence). This CDR3 contains 16 residues. V dropped 8 bases and J dropped 8; count of bases not matched to a gene: 19. CDR3 bases: TGTGCCAGTGGATTACCAGGGGGCTCACCGCTTTGGGGCTACACCTTC. It translates to CASGLPGGSPLWGYTF.

The chain has TRBV4-3 and TRBJ2-6, with a possible D match to TRBD2 (5 bases). V lost 5 bases to trimming and J lost 3 bases, with 14 bases between them. This CDR3 has 16 amino acids. CDR1 is LGHNA and CDR2 is YSLEER in the germline V gene. CDR3 sequence: CASSSGAAFGANVLTF. CDR3 bases: TGCGCCAGCAGCTCTGGAGCGGCCTTTGGGGCCAACGTCCTGACTTTC.

J is TRBJ2-3 and V is TRBV5-1; TRBD2 matches 8 bases. The CDR3 has 15 residues. Trimming cost V 7 bases and J 5 bases; bases outside gene matches: 12. Germline CDR1 and CDR2: SGHRS and YFSETQ. As DNA, the CDR3 is TGCGCCAGCGGGCCAGCGGGGGCGCGAGGAGATACGCAGTATTTT. It codes for CASGPAGARGDTQYF.

This chain joins TRBV10-3 and TRBJ2-1; TRBD2 agrees at 8 bases. J gave up 10 bases and V 4 bases, and 21 bases lay outside the gene matches. From germline, CDR1 is ENHRY and CDR2 SYGVKD. This CDR3 comprises 18 residues. CDR3 coding DNA: TGTGCCATCAGTGCCCGGACTAAGCGGGGGCCCGTCACCAGGGAGCAGTTCTTC. Translated, it gives CAISARTKRGPVTREQFF.

J is TRBJ1-5 and V is TRBV20-1, with no clear D. Looked up from germline, CDR1 is DFQATT and CDR2 is SNEGSKA (reference sequence). The germline V and J ends were trimmed by 3 bases and 5 bases, with 14 bases remaining between them. The CDR3 runs to 14 residues. The CDR3 nucleotides are TGCAGTGCTAGTAGCCTCGCGGCTTATCAGCCCCAGCATTTT. Protein sequence: CSASSLAAYQPQHF.

This clone has just one count. The J gene is TRBJ2-7, the V gene TRBV18, with a weak D call TRBD1 (6 bases). The germline V gene encodes CDR1 KGHSH and CDR2 LQKENI. V was shortened by 1 base and J by 6 bases, with 13 bases between the two germline ends. This CDR3 comprises 14 residues. The CDR3 region is CASSPLDRPVEQYF. CDR3 nucleotide sequence: TGTGCCAGCTCACCACTTGACAGGCCGGTCGAGCAGTACTTC.

This chain connects TRBV9 to TRBJ1-5; D is possibly TRBD1 (6 bases). CDR3 length equals 16 residues. Between the trimmed V and J ends, which lost 3 bases and 7 bases, there was a span of 20 bases. In germline, CDR1 is SGDLS, CDR2 YYNGEE. As DNA, the CDR3 is TGTGCCAGCAGCGAGGGGGGGGACGCCCAGACGCAGCCCCAGCATTTT. This translates into CASSEGGDAQTQPQHF. Combining the CDR3 with reference TRBV9 and TRBJ1-5 gives the whole variable domain DSGVTQTPKHLITATGQRVTLRCSPRSGDLSVYWYQQSLDQGLQFLIQYYNGEERAKGNILERFSAQQFPDLHSELNLSSLELGDSALYFCASSEGGDAQTQPQHFGDGTRLSIL.

The sample holds one count of this clone. The chain recombines TRBV6-6 with TRBJ1-3; TRBD1 might be the D (5 bases). Trimming took off 5 bases at V and 14 bases at J, with 19 bases between the two ends. The CDR3 is made up of 13 amino acids. Germline V gene sequence: CDR1 MNHNY, CDR2 SVGAGI (reference sequence). CDR3 residues: CASSKGTYDSLYF. The CDR3 nucleotides are TGTGCCAGCAGTAAGGGAACCTACGACAGCCTATATTTT.

This sequence joins TRBV5-4 and TRBJ1-1; the D is unclear. Germline loops: CDR1 SGHNT, CDR2 YYREEE (reference sequence). V was shortened by 1 base and J by 7 bases, with 17 bases between the two germline ends. The CDR3 runs to 15 residues. The CDR3 DNA follows: TGTGCCAGCAGCTTGTTAGCGTCGGGTGTAAGTGAAGCTTTCTTT. This gives the protein CASSLLASGVSEAFF.

The genes are TRBV4-1 and TRBJ1-5; 7 bases align to TRBD1. The V gene end was trimmed by 0 bases and the J gene end by 7 bases; junction bases not matched to a gene: 9. CDR3 length: 16 amino acids. Germline V lookup: CDR1 MGHRA, CDR2 YSYEKL. CDR3 sequence: CASSQDEWAGGQPQHF. CDR3 DNA: TGCGCCAGCAGCCAAGATGAATGGGCAGGGGGACAGCCCCAGCATTTT.

The gene calls are TRBV6-5 and TRBJ2-5, with 11 bases matching TRBD2. The V and J ends lost 0 bases and 3 bases, in that order; junction bases with no gene match: 0. The germline V gene encodes CDR1 MNHEY and CDR2 SVGAGI. The CDR3 spans 15 residues. CDR3 bases: TGTGCCAGCAGTTACTCTAGCGGGGGGGAAGAGACCCAGTACTTC. As protein: CASSYSSGGEETQYF.

This clone was picked up one time. This chain links TRBV6-1 with TRBJ1-1; D is possibly TRBD1 (5 bases). Germline values: CDR1 MNHNS, CDR2 SASEGT. This CDR3 has 14 amino acids. Trimming took 2 bases from V and 1 from J, leaving 8 bases between them. CDR3 in DNA: TGTGCCAGCAGTGAACTGGGGGGGAACACTGAAGCTTTCTTT. This translates into CASSELGGNTEAFF.

V usage is TRBV2 and J usage is TRBJ1-6; TRBD1 matches at 10 bases. This CDR3 comprises 13 residues. V lost 7 bases to trimming and J lost 15 bases; unmatched junction nucleotides: 9. CDR1 and CDR2 (germline): SNHLY, FYNNEI. In DNA form, the CDR3 reads TGTGCCAGCAACCCGGGACAGGGGTCTTTCCTCCACTTT. Translated, it gives CASNPGQGSFLHF. Complete variable domain (other parts from reference TRBV2 and TRBJ1-6): EPEVTQTPSHQVTQMGQEVILRCVPISNHLYFYWYRQILGQKVEFLVSFYNNEISEKSEIFDDQFSVERPDGSNFTLKIRSTKLEDSAMYFCASNPGQGSFLHFGNGTRLTVT.

DNA for the CDR3: TGTGCCAGCAGCTTCGGCGGGGGGGAGGACCGCACAGATACGCAGTATTTT. Its protein is CASSFGGGEDRTDTQYF. This chain connects TRBV7-6 to TRBJ2-3; TRBD2 matches 9 bases. V trimming: 3 bases; J trimming: 1 base; junction bases outside the gene matches: 8. CDR1 and CDR2 from the germline V gene are SGHVS and FNYEAQ. CDR3 length: 17 amino acids. Full variable domain (remainder filled in from reference TRBV7-6 and TRBJ2-3): GAGVSQSPRYKVTKRGQDVALRCDPISGHVSLYWYRQALGQGPEFLTYFNYEAQQDKSGLPNDRFSAERPEGSISTLTIQRTEQRDSAMYRCASSFGGGEDRTDTQYFGPGTRLTVL.

The chain is built from TRBV4-1 and TRBJ2-2, with D maybe TRBD2 (7 bases). Trimming stripped 3 bases from V and 3 bases from J, with 20 bases between. CDR1 is MGHRA, CDR2 YSYEKL, per germline. The CDR3 consists of 18 residues. The CDR3 DNA follows: TGCGCCAGCAGCCATACCTTCGCGAGGGGGGGTGACACCGGGGAGCTGTTTTTT. Translating gives CASSHTFARGGDTGELFF.